These 22 T cell receptor beta chains originate from one sample sequenced in a study of CD8+ T cells in alopecia areata. Indicated treatment: oral pan-JAK inhibitor, 5-10 mg twice daily. RNA was extracted and reverse transcribed into cDNA as the sequencing template. Sequencing was performed with immunoSEQ multiplex PCR; in TCRdb, only in-frame clones are kept and a portion is missing. The repertoire holds roughly 120,000 clones, with about 60% as singletons. The sequenced sample was CD8+ T cells sorted from blood, obtained at week 24, from a patient treated with tofacitinib. The receptors were gathered from a human donor with alopecia areata.

The chain employs TRBV6-1 and TRBJ2-7; no reliable D call. The CDR3 totals 12 residues. Germline lookup yields CDR1 MNHNS and CDR2 SASEGT. Between the trimmed V and J ends, which lost 7 bases and 1 base, there was a span of 8 bases. This CDR3 reads CASTDTSYEQYF. The CDR3 DNA sequence: TGTGCCAGCACCGACACTTCCTACGAGCAGTACTTC.

This clone was detected once. The chain employs TRBV4-1 and TRBJ2-5, with D perhaps being TRBD1 or TRBD2 (6 bases each). The CDR3 is 14 residues long. The V end was cut by 2 bases, the J end by 1 base, with 8 bases between. CDR1 MGHRA and CDR2 YSYEKL come from the germline V gene. DNA of the CDR3: TGCGCCAGCAGCCAAACGGGGGCCCAAGAGACCCAGTACTTC. Translated, it gives CASSQTGAQETQYF.

The chain is built from TRBV29-1 and TRBJ1-2, with 8 bases lining up with TRBD1. After removal of 0 bases from V and 14 bases from J, the junction contained 11 bases not matched to a gene. This CDR3 region has 13 residues. The germline V gene encodes CDR1 SQVTM and CDR2 ANQGSEA. The DNA for the CDR3 is TGCAGCGTTGAAGACCGGACAGGGCCCTTTCTTACCTTC. Its protein product is CSVEDRTGPFLTF.

The chain uses TRBV2 and TRBJ2-3, with 7 bases aligning to TRBD2. Germline trimming cut 7 bases from V and 0 bases from J; bases unmatched to any gene: 13. Germline CDR1 SNHLY, CDR2 FYNNEI. The CDR3 contains 17 residues. The DNA for the CDR3 is TGTGCCAGCATTTCACTATGGCTAGCGGAAAGCACAGATACGCAGTATTTT. Amino acid sequence: CASISLWLAESTDTQYF. The whole variable domain, remainder taken from reference TRBV2 and TRBJ2-3, is EPEVTQTPSHQVTQMGQEVILRCVPISNHLYFYWYRQILGQKVEFLVSFYNNEISEKSEIFDDQFSVERPDGSNFTLKIRSTKLEDSAMYFCASISLWLAESTDTQYFGPGTRLTVL.

This clone was seen a few times. This sequence joins TRBV6-1 and TRBJ2-7; D gene unclear. Trimming stripped 2 bases from V and 7 bases from J, with 9 bases between. CDR3 length: 12 residues. Germline CDR1 is MNHNS and CDR2 is SASEGT. The CDR3 loop is CASSETPWEQYF. The CDR3, as DNA: TGTGCCAGCAGTGAAACGCCTTGGGAGCAGTACTTC.

The V and J genes are TRBV7-9 and TRBJ1-1; TRBD1 might be the D (6 bases). Per germline, CDR1 SEHNR and CDR2 FQNEAQ (reference sequence). The CDR3 sequence is 14 residues long. V lost 3 bases and J lost 4, with 12 bases in between. The CDR3 nucleotides read TGTGCCAGCAGCTTCCCGGGGGACACCACTGAAGCTTTCTTT. It yields the protein CASSFPGDTTEAFF. Based on the CDR3 plus reference TRBV7-9 and TRBJ1-1, the full variable domain is DTGVSQNPRHKITKRGQNVTFRCDPISEHNRLYWYRQTLGQGPEFLTYFQNEAQLEKSRLLSDRFSAERPKGSFSTLEIQRTEQGDSAMYLCASSFPGDTTEAFFGQGTRLTVV.

The chain couples TRBV27 to TRBJ2-1; 7 bases map to TRBD1. V lost 4 bases to trimming and J lost 3 bases; unmatched junction nucleotides: 3. Germline V gives CDR1 MNHEY, CDR2 SMNVEV (reference sequence). The CDR3 spans 14 residues. The CDR3 DNA is TGTGCCAGCAGTTACCGACAGGGCTACAATGAGCAGTTCTTC. Protein: CASSYRQGYNEQFF.

The genes are TRBV15 and TRBJ2-1; D possibly corresponds to TRBD1 (5 bases). The V end lost 1 base, the J end lost 4 bases, and 11 bases lay between the germline ends. CDR1 and CDR2 (germline): LNHNV, YYDKDF (reference sequence). This CDR3 comprises 15 residues. The CDR3 region is CATSRAQGVYNEQFF. For the CDR3, the DNA is TGTGCCACCAGCAGAGCTCAAGGGGTTTACAATGAGCAGTTCTTC. The whole variable domain, filled in from reference TRBV15 and TRBJ2-1, reads DAMVIQNPRYQVTQFGKPVTLSCSQTLNHNVMYWYQQKSSQAPKLLFHYYDKDFNNEADTPDNFQSRRPNTSFCFLDIRSPGLGDTAMYLCATSRAQGVYNEQFFGPGTRLTVL.

The count of this clone is one. The chain joins TRBV25-1 to TRBJ1-1; D is possibly TRBD1 (6 bases). The CDR3 has 13 residues. V was clipped by 4 bases and J by 11 bases, with 17 bases between them. The germline CDR1 and CDR2 sequences are MGHDK and SYGVNS. The CDR3, as DNA: TGTGCCAGCAGTGCACCAGGGGATTGGGAGGCTTTCTTT. It codes for CASSAPGDWEAFF.

The chain combines TRBV7-9 with TRBJ2-7; 11 bases agree with TRBD1. Germline values: CDR1 SEHNR, CDR2 FQNEAQ (reference sequence). The V and J ends lost 5 bases and 3 bases, in that order; junction bases with no gene match: 6. The CDR3 runs to 15 residues. CDR3 loop: CASSSRDRGIYEQYF. The DNA for the CDR3 is TGTGCCAGCAGCAGCCGGGACAGGGGGATCTACGAGCAGTACTTC.

CDR3 sequence: CASSSHDSGDYGYTF. The CDR3 nucleotides are TGTGCCAGCAGCTCGCACGATTCAGGAGACTATGGCTACACCTTC. V and J are TRBV5-4 and TRBJ1-2, with D hard to call. Trimming removed 3 bases from V and 3 bases from J, with 15 bases in between. Germline V gene data show CDR1 as SGHNT and CDR2 as YYREEE (reference sequence). The CDR3 runs 15 residues.

The chain couples TRBV12-5 to TRBJ2-3; either TRBD1 or TRBD2 may fit D (6 bases each). This CDR3 is 14 amino acids long. V lost 5 bases and J lost 4, with 13 bases in between. The germline V gene has CDR1 LGHNT and CDR2 FRNRAP. The CDR3 sequence: CASGDIGGPDTQYF. CDR3 DNA sequence: TGTGCTAGTGGTGATATAGGGGGGCCAGATACGCAGTATTTT.

The gene calls are TRBV4-3 and TRBJ1-2, with D maybe TRBD1 (5 bases). Germline assignment: CDR1 LGHNA and CDR2 YSLEER. The CDR3 has 16 residues. Trimming stripped 2 bases from V and 0 bases from J, with 13 bases between. DNA for the CDR3: TGCGCCAGCAGCCAATTAACAGGAGTAGCTAACTATGGCTACACCTTC. It yields the protein CASSQLTGVANYGYTF.

The CDR3 DNA sequence: TGTGCCAGCAGCTCTGGACAGCCTTTTACCTACGAGCAGTACTTC. It translates to CASSSGQPFTYEQYF. V gene TRBV9 combines with J gene TRBJ2-7, with D possibly being TRBD1 (6 bases). With 4 bases removed from V and 2 bases from J, the gap between germline ends came to 16 bases. This CDR3 is 15 amino acids long. Per the germline V gene, CDR1 is SGDLS and CDR2 is YYNGEE.

The chain joins TRBV27 to TRBJ1-2; D uncertain. The CDR3 sequence is 15 residues long. Per the germline V gene, CDR1 is MNHEY and CDR2 is SMNVEV (reference sequence). Trimming left V 2 bases short and J 0 bases short, with 10 bases between. CDR3 residues: CASSLAQPTNYGYTF. The CDR3 DNA is TGTGCCAGCAGTTTAGCACAGCCAACTAACTATGGCTACACCTTC.

The V gene is TRBV27, the J gene TRBJ2-7; a weak D match, TRBD1 (6 bases). Trimming took off 6 bases at V and 5 bases at J, with 14 bases between the two ends. Germline CDR1 and CDR2: MNHEY and SMNVEV (reference sequence). This CDR3 contains 13 residues. In DNA, the CDR3 is TGTGCCAGCAGCCACCCTACAGGGAACGAGCAGTACTTC. This sequence encodes CASSHPTGNEQYF.

This clone was found a few times. The rearrangement links TRBV11-1 to TRBJ2-2; D not resolved. Trimming left V 0 bases short and J 6 bases short, with 5 bases between. The germline CDR1 and CDR2 sequences are SGHAT and FQDESV (reference sequence). This CDR3 has 13 amino acids. In nucleotides, the CDR3 is TGTGCCAGCAGCTTAGCCTCCCCCGGGGAGCTGTTTTTT. Its translation is CASSLASPGELFF.

The table lists this clone with a few counts. The chain carries TRBV10-3 and TRBJ1-1; possibly TRBD1 for D (5 bases). CDR1 is ENHRY and CDR2 is SYGVKD in the germline V gene. The CDR3 sequence is 16 residues long. Between the trimmed V and J ends, which lost 8 bases and 0 bases, there was a span of 19 bases. The CDR3 coding sequence is TGTGCCATCGGGGCGGGGAAGGACTCCATGAACACTGAAGCTTTCTTT. The encoded protein is CAIGAGKDSMNTEAFF.

This clone was detected only once. V usage is TRBV11-2 and J usage is TRBJ2-1; D gene uncertain. Germline values: CDR1 SGHAT, CDR2 FQNNGV. Trimming pared 1 base from V and 10 bases from J, leaving 5 bases between. CDR3 size: 11 residues. CDR3 sequence reads: CASSLVREQFF. In nucleotides, the CDR3 is TGTGCCAGCAGCTTAGTCCGCGAGCAGTTCTTC.

This clone has just a few counts. The chain employs TRBV30 and TRBJ2-3; perhaps TRBD1 as D (5 bases). The CDR3 loop spans 14 amino acids. The germline V and J ends were trimmed by 1 base and 0 bases, with 8 bases remaining between them. The germline V gene encodes CDR1 GTSNPN and CDR2 SVGIG (reference sequence). The CDR3 spells CAWSAAGSTDTQYF. CDR3 DNA: TGTGCCTGGAGTGCCGCAGGGAGCACAGATACGCAGTATTTT.

The chain carries TRBV5-6 and TRBJ2-7; unclear D gene. Germline-derived CDR1 and CDR2 are SGHDT and YYEEEE. This CDR3 has 12 residues. Trimming pared 4 bases from V and 5 bases from J, leaving 10 bases between. For the CDR3, the DNA is TGTGCCAGCAGCCCCCAGGATAACGAGCAGTACTTC. This encodes CASSPQDNEQYF.

The chain combines TRBV11-2 with TRBJ2-5; 8 bases agree with TRBD1. This CDR3 is 13 amino acids long. In germline, CDR1 is SGHAT, CDR2 FQNNGV. The junction had 6 bases not matched to a gene; V was cut back by 6 bases and J by 6 bases. Written as DNA, the CDR3 is TGTGCCAGCAGTCCAGACAGGGGAAAGACCCAGTACTTC. As protein: CASSPDRGKTQYF.